This is a list of T cell receptor beta chains from one sample in a study of blood T cell repertoires in COVID-19. The method was immunoSEQ multiplex PCR; TCRdb's version includes in-frame clones alone and lacks a portion of them. The sample yields 200,000 to 250,000 clones, roughly 90% seen once. Sequenced material: peripheral blood. These receptors originate from a man aged 55 to 69 with acute or convalescent COVID-19. Both conserved end residues are part of each CDR3.

J gene: TRBJ2-2; V gene: TRBV30; CDR3 protein: CAVTLGLAVTGELFF
J gene: TRBJ2-1; V gene: TRBV7-3; CDR3 protein: CASSLAPSSYNEQFF
J gene: TRBJ1-5; V gene: TRBV19; CDR3 protein: CASSPGGRPQHF
J gene: TRBJ1-1; V gene: TRBV9; CDR3 protein: CASSEQGSDTEAFF
J gene: TRBJ2-7; V gene: TRBV15; CDR3 protein: CATSRDLGTGVPDFSYEQYF
J gene: TRBJ2-7; V gene: TRBV27; CDR3 protein: CASSSSLESSYEQYF
J gene: TRBJ1-1; V gene: TRBV7-2; CDR3 protein: CASSLGGQRNTEAFF
J gene: TRBJ2-3; V gene: TRBV6-2/TRBV6-3; CDR3 protein: CASSDPTSGRVDTQYF
J gene: TRBJ2-1; V gene: TRBV9; CDR3 protein: CASSPGTSLINEQFF
J gene: TRBJ2-5; V gene: TRBV7-2; CDR3 protein: CASSLAGPGGQETQYF
J gene: TRBJ2-7; V gene: TRBV6-2/TRBV6-3; CDR3 protein: CASSPPGVESYEQYF
J gene: TRBJ1-2; V gene: TRBV7-9; CDR3 protein: CASSLDSLGGPGLDGYTF
J gene: TRBJ2-4; V gene: TRBV28; CDR3 protein: CASRRSGVAKNIQYF
J gene: TRBJ2-3; V gene: TRBV30; CDR3 protein: CAWSVGTSGSTDTQYF
J gene: TRBJ2-3; V gene: TRBV4-3; CDR3 protein: CASSQEGFLAGGGDTQYF
J gene: TRBJ1-2; V gene: TRBV24-1; CDR3 protein: CATSDWGGGYTF
J gene: TRBJ1-1; V gene: TRBV29-1; CDR3 protein: CSVVNRGAFF
J gene: TRBJ2-3; V gene: TRBV10-1; CDR3 protein: CASLSTDTQYF
J gene: TRBJ2-7; V gene: TRBV3-1/TRBV3-2; CDR3 protein: CASSQPWGSPLYEQYF
J gene: TRBJ1-6; V gene: TRBV27; CDR3 protein: CASRTGPYNSPLHF
J gene: TRBJ1-4; V gene: TRBV2; CDR3 protein: CASRTGGANEKLFF
J gene: TRBJ2-7; V gene: TRBV6-2/TRBV6-3; CDR3 protein: CASSSSGTGGGRGEQYF
J gene: TRBJ1-5; V gene: TRBV30; CDR3 protein: CAWSVHRGRDQPQHF
J gene: TRBJ1-2; V gene: TRBV19; CDR3 protein: CASSIGLDSNYGYTF
J gene: TRBJ1-1; V gene: TRBV5-1; CDR3 protein: CASSSRQEAFF
J gene: TRBJ2-3; V gene: TRBV19; CDR3 protein: CASRRPGLASDTQYF
J gene: TRBJ1-1; V gene: TRBV10-3; CDR3 protein: CAISESIRDRGSVAFF
J gene: TRBJ2-2; V gene: TRBV7-9; CDR3 protein: CASRKGQTNTGELFF
J gene: TRBJ1-5; V gene: TRBV4-3; CDR3 protein: CASSQGVDRVSQPQHF
J gene: TRBJ2-1; V gene: TRBV7-3; CDR3 protein: CASSARGRDDNEQFF
J gene: TRBJ2-5; V gene: TRBV3-1/TRBV3-2; CDR3 protein: CASSQDLTAQETQYF
J gene: TRBJ2-7; V gene: TRBV24-1; CDR3 protein: CATSGQGGHYEQYF
J gene: TRBJ2-3; V gene: TRBV5-1; CDR3 protein: CASRTAETTDTQYF
J gene: TRBJ1-2; V gene: TRBV30; CDR3 protein: CAWSSKGTENYGYTF
J gene: TRBJ2-2; V gene: TRBV7-9; CDR3 protein: CASSPRGTVNTGELFF
J gene: TRBJ2-7; V gene: TRBV4-3; CDR3 protein: CASSQTSGGYEQYF
J gene: TRBJ2-7; V gene: TRBV19; CDR3 protein: CASSAQGANEQYF
J gene: TRBJ2-7; V gene: TRBV6-5; CDR3 protein: CASSLILAGGLYEQYF
J gene: TRBJ2-7; V gene: TRBV10-3; CDR3 protein: CAISESTSGRYSYEQYF
J gene: TRBJ1-2; V gene: TRBV27; CDR3 protein: CASSSAGDRRHYGYTF
J gene: TRBJ1-4; V gene: TRBV19; CDR3 protein: CALHWGGTNEKLFF